This record covers a single T cell receptor beta chain. This sample is drawn from a study of blood T cell repertoires in COVID-19. Overall study context: PBMCs, B-cell-depleted T cells, or T cells were the source of the cDNA or gDNA that made up the material.

This study enrolled people aged 18 to 89 from roughly 24 US geographic areas. People in the exposed group encountered a COVID-19 case within 2 weeks before entering the study. V lost 6 bases and J lost 5; bases outside the gene matches: 1. This CDR3 comprises 11 residues. Germline V gene lookup returns CDR1 DFQATT and CDR2 SNEGSKA (reference sequence). TCRdb keeps only in-frame clones here, not all; method: immunoSEQ multiplex PCR. Here the sample spans roughly 430,000 clones, over 75% being singletons. The clonotype originates from a woman aged 18 to 35 who had been exposed to COVID-19. The chain couples TRBV20-1 to TRBJ2-7; the match to TRBD2 covers 10 bases. Sequencing was performed on PBMCs or T cells enriched from blood (not recorded which). The CDR3: CSAGTSDEQYF. The DNA for the CDR3 is TGCAGTGCCGGGACTAGCGACGAGCAGTACTTC.